The source of this T cell receptor (beta chain) is a study of identifying expanded T cells in peripheral blood. The study, taken as a whole, reports: Across healthy donors, higher total template counts meant significantly greater approximately two-week count variance. Technical replicates showed roughly 1.2 changed clones; two weeks roughly 18; four weeks 19.

This clone was recorded a few times. What it binds is unknown. Profiling relied on immunoSEQ multiplex PCR, and the TCRdb table lists in-frame clones only, not all of them. The data show some 78,000 clones, almost 85% seen once. The CDR3 is 13 amino acids. V dropped 1 base and J dropped 7 bases, with 11 bases sitting between them. Germline V gives CDR1 LGHNA, CDR2 YNFKEQ. This clonotype was sampled from a person aged 18-70 years in good health. This chain uses TRBV4-2 with TRBJ2-7; TRBD2 might be the D (5 bases). Sequencing was carried out using blood. The CDR3 DNA is TGTGCCAGCAGCCAAGCACTACCGGGAGAGCAGTACTTC. Translation gives CASSQALPGEQYF.